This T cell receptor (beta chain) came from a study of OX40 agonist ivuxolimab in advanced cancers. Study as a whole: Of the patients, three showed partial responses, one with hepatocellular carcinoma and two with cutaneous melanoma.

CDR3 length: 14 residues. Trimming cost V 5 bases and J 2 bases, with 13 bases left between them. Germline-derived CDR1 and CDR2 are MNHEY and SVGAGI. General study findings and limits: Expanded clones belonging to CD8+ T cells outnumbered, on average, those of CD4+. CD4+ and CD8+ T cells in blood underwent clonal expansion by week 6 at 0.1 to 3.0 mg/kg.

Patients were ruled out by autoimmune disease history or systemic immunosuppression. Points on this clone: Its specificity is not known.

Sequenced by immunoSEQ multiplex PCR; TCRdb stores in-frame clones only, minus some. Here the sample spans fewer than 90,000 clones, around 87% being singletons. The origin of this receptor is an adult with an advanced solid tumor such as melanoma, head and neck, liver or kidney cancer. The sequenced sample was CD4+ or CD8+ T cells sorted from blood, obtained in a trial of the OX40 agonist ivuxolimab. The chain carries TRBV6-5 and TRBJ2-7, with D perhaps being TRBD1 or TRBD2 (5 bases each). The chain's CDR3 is CASSTGTVTYEQYV. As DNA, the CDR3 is TGTGCCAGCAGTACCGGGACGGTGACCTACGAGCAGTACGTC.